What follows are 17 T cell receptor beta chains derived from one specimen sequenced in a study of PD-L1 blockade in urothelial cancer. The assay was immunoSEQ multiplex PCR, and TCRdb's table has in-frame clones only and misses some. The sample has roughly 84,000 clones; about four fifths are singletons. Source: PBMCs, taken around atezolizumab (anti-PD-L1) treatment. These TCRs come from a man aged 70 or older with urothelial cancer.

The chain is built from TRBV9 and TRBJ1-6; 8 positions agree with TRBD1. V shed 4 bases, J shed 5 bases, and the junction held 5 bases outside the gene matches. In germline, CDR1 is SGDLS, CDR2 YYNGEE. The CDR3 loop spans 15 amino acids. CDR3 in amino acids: CASSPDRGNNSPLHF. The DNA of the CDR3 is TGTGCCAGCAGCCCTGACAGGGGCAATAATTCACCCCTCCACTTT.

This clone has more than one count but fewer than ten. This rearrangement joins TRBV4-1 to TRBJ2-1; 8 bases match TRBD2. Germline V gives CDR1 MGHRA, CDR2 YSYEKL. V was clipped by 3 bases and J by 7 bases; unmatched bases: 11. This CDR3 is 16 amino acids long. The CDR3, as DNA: TGCGCCAGCAGCCACTCCAGGACTAGCCCGGCGAATGAGCAGTTCTTC. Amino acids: CASSHSRTSPANEQFF.

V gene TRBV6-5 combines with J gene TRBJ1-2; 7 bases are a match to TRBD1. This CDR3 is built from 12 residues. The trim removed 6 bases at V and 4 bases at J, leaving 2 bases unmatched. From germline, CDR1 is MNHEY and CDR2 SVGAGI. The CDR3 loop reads CASSQGVYGYTF. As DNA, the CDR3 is TGTGCCAGCAGCCAGGGGGTCTATGGCTACACCTTC.

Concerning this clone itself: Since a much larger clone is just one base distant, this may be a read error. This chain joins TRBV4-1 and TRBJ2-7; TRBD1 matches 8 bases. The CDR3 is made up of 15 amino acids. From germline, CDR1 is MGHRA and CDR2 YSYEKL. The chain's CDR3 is CASGQEPTGVHEQYF. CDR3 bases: TGCGCCAGCGGCCAAGAACCGACAGGGGTGCACGAGCAGTACTTC.

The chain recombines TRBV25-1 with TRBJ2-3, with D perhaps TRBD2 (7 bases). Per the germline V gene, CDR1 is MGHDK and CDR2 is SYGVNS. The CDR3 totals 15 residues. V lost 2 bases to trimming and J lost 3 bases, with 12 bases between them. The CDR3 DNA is TGTGCCAGCAGTGAAAGGGGGGGGCGTACAGATACGCAGTATTTT. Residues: CASSERGGRTDTQYF.

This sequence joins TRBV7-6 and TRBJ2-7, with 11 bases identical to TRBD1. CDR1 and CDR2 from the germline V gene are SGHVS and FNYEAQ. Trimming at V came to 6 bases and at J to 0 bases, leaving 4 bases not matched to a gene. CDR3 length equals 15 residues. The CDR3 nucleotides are TGTGCCAGCAGAGAGGGGACAGGGGGCTCCTACGAGCAGTACTTC. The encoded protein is CASREGTGGSYEQYF.

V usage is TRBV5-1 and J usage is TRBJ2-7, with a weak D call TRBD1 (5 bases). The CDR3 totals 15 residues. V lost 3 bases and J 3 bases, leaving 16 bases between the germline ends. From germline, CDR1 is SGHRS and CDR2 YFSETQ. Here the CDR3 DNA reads TGCGCCAGCAGCTCCCTGGCAGGGTCGGTCTACGAGCAGTACTTC. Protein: CASSSLAGSVYEQYF.

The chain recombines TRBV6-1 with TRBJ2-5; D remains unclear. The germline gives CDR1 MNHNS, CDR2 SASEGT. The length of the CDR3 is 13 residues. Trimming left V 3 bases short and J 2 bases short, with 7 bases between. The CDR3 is CASSDYVQETQYF. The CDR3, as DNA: TGTGCCAGCAGTGACTACGTTCAAGAGACCCAGTACTTC.

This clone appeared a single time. CDR3 sequence (DNA): TGTGCCAGCAGCTTGCTGGGCAATACTAGAGAGACCCAGTACTTC. It yields the protein CASSLLGNTRETQYF. The gene calls are TRBV5-6 and TRBJ2-5; D is possibly TRBD2 (5 bases). Germline CDR1 SGHDT, CDR2 YYEEEE. V lost 1 base, J lost 4 bases, and 14 bases lay in between. The CDR3 covers 15 residues.

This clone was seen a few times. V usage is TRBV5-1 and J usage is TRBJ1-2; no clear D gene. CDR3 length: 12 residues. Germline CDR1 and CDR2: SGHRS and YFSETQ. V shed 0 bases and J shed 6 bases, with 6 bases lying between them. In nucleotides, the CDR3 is TGCGCCAGCAGCTTGGACGGAGATGGCTACACCTTC. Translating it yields CASSLDGDGYTF.

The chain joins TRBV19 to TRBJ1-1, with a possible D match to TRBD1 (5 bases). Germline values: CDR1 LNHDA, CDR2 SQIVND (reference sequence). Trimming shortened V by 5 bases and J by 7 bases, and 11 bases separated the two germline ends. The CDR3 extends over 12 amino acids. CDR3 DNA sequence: TGTGCCAGTAGTGGACACCCGGGTGAAGCTTTCTTT. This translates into CASSGHPGEAFF.

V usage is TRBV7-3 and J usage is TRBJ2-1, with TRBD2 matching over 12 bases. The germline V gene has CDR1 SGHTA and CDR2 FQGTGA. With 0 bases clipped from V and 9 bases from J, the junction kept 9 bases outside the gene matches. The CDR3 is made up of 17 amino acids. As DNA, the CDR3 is TGTGCCAGCAGCTTAACGATGGCTAGCGGGGGGGCGGGTGAGCAGTTCTTC. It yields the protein CASSLTMASGGAGEQFF.

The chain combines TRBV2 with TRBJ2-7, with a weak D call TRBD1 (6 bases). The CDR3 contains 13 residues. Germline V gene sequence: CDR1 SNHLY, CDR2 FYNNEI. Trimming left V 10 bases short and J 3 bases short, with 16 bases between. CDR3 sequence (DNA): TGTGCCATGCGTTCTGAGGGGGACTACGAGCAGTACTTC. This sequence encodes CAMRSEGDYEQYF.

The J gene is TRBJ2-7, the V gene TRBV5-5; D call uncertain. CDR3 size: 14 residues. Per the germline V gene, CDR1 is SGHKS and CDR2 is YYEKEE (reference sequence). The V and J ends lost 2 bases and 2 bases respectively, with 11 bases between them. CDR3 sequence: CASSLLLSTYEQYF. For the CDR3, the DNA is TGTGCCAGCAGCTTACTGCTCTCGACCTACGAGCAGTACTTC.

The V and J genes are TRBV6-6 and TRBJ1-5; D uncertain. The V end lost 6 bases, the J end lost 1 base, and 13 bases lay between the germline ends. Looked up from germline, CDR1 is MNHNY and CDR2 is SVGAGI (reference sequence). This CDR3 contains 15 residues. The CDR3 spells CASSITAPSNQPQHF. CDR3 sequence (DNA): TGTGCCAGCAGCATCACAGCCCCGAGCAATCAGCCCCAGCATTTT.

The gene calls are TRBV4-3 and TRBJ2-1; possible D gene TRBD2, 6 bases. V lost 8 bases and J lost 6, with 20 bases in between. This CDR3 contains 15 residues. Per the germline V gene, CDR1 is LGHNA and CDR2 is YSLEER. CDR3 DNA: TGCGCCAGCGGCGCCGGGCGGGAAATCTTCAATGAGCAGTTCTTC. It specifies CASGAGREIFNEQFF.

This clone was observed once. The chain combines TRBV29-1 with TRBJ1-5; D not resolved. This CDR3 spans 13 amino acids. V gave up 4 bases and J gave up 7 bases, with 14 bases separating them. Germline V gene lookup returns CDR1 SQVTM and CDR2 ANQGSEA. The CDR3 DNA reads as TGCAGCGTTGGTGAGGCGCAGCGGCAGCCCCAGCATTTT. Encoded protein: CSVGEAQRQPQHF.